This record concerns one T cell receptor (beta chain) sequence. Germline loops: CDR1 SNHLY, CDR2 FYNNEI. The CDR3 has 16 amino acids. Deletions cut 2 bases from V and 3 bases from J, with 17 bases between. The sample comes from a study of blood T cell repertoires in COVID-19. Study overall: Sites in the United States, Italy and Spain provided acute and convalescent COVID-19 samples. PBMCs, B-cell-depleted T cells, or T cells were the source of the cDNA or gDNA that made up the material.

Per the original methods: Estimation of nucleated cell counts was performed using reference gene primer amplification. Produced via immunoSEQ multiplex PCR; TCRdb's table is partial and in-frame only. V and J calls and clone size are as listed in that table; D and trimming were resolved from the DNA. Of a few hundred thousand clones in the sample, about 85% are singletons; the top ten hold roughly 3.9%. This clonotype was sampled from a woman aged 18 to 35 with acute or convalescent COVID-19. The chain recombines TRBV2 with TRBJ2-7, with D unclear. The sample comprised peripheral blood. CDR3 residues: CASSEFNSLESYEQYF. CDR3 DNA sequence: TGTGCCAGCAGTGAATTCAACTCCCTCGAGAGCTACGAGCAGTACTTC.